A single T cell receptor (beta chain) is shown here with its context. The antigen remains undetermined. UMI-labeled 5' RACE TRB cDNA libraries were prepared from the cells. TCRdb reanalyzed the 5' RACE reads, giving one entry per CDR3 protein sequence and no DNA. This table lists 92,000 or so distinct CDR3 sequences. CDR1 is SQVTM and CDR2 is ANQGSEA in the germline V gene. The CDR3 has 15 amino acids. The data belong to a study of CXCR3-negative and CXCR3-positive naive CD8 T cells. General study points: TRB CDR3 properties were used to infer TCR strength, and surface CD5 was comparable between naive subsets. CXCR3-negative naive cells had less hydrophobic TRB CDR3s than did CXCR3-positive naive cells. Naive subsets were similarly diverse, while memory CD8+ repertoires were much less diverse. Naive cells, whether CXCR3-negative or CXCR3-positive, had similar TRBV-TRBJ usage, while memory cells differed.

The chain has TRBV29-1 and TRBJ1-2; TCRdb selects TRBD1, and the lack of DNA leaves this call unchecked. Sequencing used naive CXCR3- CD8+ T cells from blood. This sample's subset: CD45RO-CCR7+CD27+CD95- naive CD8+ T cells lacking CXCR3 (TNR3-). The sequence derives from a human donor in good health. Some clones in this sample may be carry-over from other donors' samples. The CDR3 protein is CSPLAGLYFQNGYTF. Full variable domain (rest looked up from reference TRBV29-1 and TRBJ1-2): SAVISQKPSRDICQRGTSLTIQCQVDSQVTMMFWYRQQPGQSLTLIATANQGSEATYESGFVIDKFPISRPNLTFSTLTVSNMSPEDSSIYLCSPLAGLYFQNGYTFGSGTRLTVV.